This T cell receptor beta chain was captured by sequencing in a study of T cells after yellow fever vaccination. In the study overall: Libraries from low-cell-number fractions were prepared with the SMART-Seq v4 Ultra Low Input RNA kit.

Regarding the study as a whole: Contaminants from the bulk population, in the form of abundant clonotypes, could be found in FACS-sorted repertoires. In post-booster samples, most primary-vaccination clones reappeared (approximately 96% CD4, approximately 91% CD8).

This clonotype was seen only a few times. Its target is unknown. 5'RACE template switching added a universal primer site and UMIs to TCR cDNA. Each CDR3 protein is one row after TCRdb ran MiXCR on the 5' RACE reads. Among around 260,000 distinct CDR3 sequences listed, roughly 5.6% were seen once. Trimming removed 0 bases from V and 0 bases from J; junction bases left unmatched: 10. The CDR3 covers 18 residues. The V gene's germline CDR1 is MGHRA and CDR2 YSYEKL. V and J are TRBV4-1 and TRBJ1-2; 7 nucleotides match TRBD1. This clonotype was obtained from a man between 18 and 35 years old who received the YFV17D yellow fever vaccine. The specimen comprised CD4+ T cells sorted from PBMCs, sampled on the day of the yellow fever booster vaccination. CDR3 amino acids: CASSQDQGGRGPNYGYTF. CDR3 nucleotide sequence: TGCGCCAGCAGCCAAGATCAGGGGGGGCGTGGTCCTAACTATGGCTACACCTTC.